Given below is one T cell receptor (beta chain) in context. This entry is derived from a study of blood T cell repertoires in COVID-19. As for the study in general: Sources were T cells, B-cell-depleted T cells, or PBMCs; the material itself was cDNA or gDNA.

This CDR3 contains 12 residues. Germline V gene data show CDR1 as MNHNS and CDR2 as SASEGT. V lost 1 base, J lost 12 bases, and 9 bases lay in between. As processed by the authors: Cell counts per sample came from amplifying reference gene primers. Some clones are missing from TCRdb's copy, which holds only in-frame ones; the method was immunoSEQ multiplex PCR. V, J and clone size are those of that table, while D and trimming were read from the DNA. Of around 130,000 clones detected, approximately 87% appear once; the ten largest clones hold 2% to 2.5%. The receptor comes from a man between 65 and 80 years old with active COVID-19. Source material: peripheral blood. The chain joins TRBV6-1 to TRBJ1-4; D call uncertain. CDR3 amino acids: CASSEGWTQLFF. The DNA of the CDR3 is TGTGCCAGCAGTGAAGGGTGGACTCAACTGTTTTTT.